The TCR beta chain under discussion was sequenced for a study of cytomegalovirus exposure and HLA in healthy donors. Findings of the study overall: Productive status was seen about 87% or about 30% of the time for most TCR beta V segments in an earlier analysis. Reportedly, HLA-A and HLA-B alleles of most subjects were accurately predicted from TCR beta. For TCR beta chains, V- and J-gene trimming was later linked to a missense DCLRE1C variant. Cytomegalovirus-associated TCR beta chains were listed, numbering roughly 150.

For this clone: Its target is unknown.

This CDR3 region has 15 residues. Germline CDR1 MNHEY, CDR2 SVGAGI. The V gene end was trimmed by 5 bases and the J gene end by 6 bases; junction bases not matched to a gene: 7. Both 60 Vbeta primers and 13 Jbeta primers went into the PCR. Clones were sequenced by immunoSEQ multiplex PCR, and TCRdb holds only the in-frame ones, with some missing. The repertoire holds about 120,000 clones, with over 70% as singletons. The sequenced material came from PBMCs. This sequence was found in a woman between 50 and 59 years old in good health and CMV-seropositive. This chain links TRBV6-5 with TRBJ1-6; TRBD1 aligns across 7 bases. The CDR3 here is CASSRQGLGNSPLHF. The CDR3 DNA reads as TGTGCCAGCAGTCGACAGGGCCTAGGTAATTCACCCCTCCACTTT.